This T cell receptor beta chain is drawn from a study of blood T cells in healthy people across ages. General study findings and limits: Expanded clonotype changes were possibly confounded by unknown donor CMV status. Strong correlation existed between TCR beta diversity and naive T cell percentage. Versus aged donors, long-lived donors had higher diversity and more naive CD4+ cells.

The V and J ends lost 1 base and 8 bases respectively, with 7 bases between them. The CDR3 spans 12 residues. Germline V CDR1 and CDR2: SGHRS, YFSETQ. Using a J-beta primer mix together with a sample-barcoded 5' primer, a second PCR was run for roughly 6 to 11 cycles. MiXCR was run by TCRdb on the 5' RACE reads, yielding one entry per CDR3 protein. The sample consists of some 790,000 distinct CDR3 sequences, around 26% of them appearing once. This clonotype has at least ten counts. Its antigen is as yet unknown. The J gene is TRBJ2-1, the V gene TRBV5-1; D uncertain. The sample consisted of blood. The TCR comes from a woman of 80 years or more in good health. The CDR3 sequence is CASSLWFDEQFF. CDR3 bases: TGCGCCAGCAGCTTGTGGTTCGATGAGCAGTTCTTC.